This TCR beta chain was found in a study of T cell responses to AZD1222 COVID-19 vaccine. This table comes from immunoSEQ multiplex PCR, and its TCRdb copy is limited to in-frame clones, with some not included. The table includes 130,000 or so clones, more than 90% detected once. Doses given second, at about 4 or about 12 weeks, were pooled. Trimming stripped 2 bases from V and 2 bases from J, with 7 bases between. The V gene's germline CDR1 is SGDLS and CDR2 YYNGEE. The CDR3 covers 13 residues. This clonotype was obtained from an adult who received the AZD1222 COVID-19 vaccine. The input for sequencing was peripheral blood, taken 28 days after the second AZD1222 dose. This rearrangement joins TRBV9 to TRBJ1-1; D not certain. CDR3 region: CASSVSLNTEAFF. CDR3 DNA sequence: TGTGCCAGCAGCGTCAGCTTAAACACTGAAGCTTTCTTT.